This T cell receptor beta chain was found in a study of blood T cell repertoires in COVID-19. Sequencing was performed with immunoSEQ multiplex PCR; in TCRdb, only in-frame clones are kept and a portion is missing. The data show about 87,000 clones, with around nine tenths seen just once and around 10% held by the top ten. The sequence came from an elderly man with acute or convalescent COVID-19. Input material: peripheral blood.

This chain's CDR3 is CATSSPSSGGRTDTQYF. CDR3 nucleotide sequence: TGTGCCACCAGCAGCCCTTCTAGCGGGGGGCGGACAGATACGCAGTATTTT. The V and J genes are TRBV15 and TRBJ2-3; 11 bases line up with TRBD2. CDR3 length: 17 amino acids. The J segment lost 3 bases and the V segment lost 3 bases, leaving 8 bases of the junction unmatched. Germline loops: CDR1 LNHNV, CDR2 YYDKDF (reference sequence).